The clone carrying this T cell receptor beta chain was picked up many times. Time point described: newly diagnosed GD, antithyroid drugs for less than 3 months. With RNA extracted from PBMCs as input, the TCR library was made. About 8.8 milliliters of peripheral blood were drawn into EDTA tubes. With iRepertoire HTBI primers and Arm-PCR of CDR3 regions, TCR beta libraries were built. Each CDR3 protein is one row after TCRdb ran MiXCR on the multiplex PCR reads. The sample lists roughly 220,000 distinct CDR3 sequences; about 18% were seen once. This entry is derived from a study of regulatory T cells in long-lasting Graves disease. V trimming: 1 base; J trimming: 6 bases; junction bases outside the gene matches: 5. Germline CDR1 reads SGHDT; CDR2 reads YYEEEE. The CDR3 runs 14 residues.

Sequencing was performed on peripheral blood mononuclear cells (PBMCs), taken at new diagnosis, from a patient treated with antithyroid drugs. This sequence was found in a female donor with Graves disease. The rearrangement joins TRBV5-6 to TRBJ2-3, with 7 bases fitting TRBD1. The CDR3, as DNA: TGTGCCAGCAGCTTGAGACAGGGTGCCGATACGCAGTATTTT. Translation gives CASSLRQGADTQYF.